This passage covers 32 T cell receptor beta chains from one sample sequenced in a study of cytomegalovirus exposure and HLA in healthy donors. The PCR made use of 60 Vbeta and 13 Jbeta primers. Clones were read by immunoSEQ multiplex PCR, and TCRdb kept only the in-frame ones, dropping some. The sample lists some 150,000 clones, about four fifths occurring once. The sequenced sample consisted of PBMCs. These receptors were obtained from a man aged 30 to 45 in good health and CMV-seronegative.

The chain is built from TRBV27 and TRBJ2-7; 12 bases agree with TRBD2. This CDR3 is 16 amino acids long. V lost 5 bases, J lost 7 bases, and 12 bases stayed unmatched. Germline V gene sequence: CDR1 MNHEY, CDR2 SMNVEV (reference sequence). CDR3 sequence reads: CASSPPGLAGLREQYF. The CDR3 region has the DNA TGTGCCAGCAGTCCCCCGGGACTAGCGGGCCTTAGGGAGCAGTACTTC.

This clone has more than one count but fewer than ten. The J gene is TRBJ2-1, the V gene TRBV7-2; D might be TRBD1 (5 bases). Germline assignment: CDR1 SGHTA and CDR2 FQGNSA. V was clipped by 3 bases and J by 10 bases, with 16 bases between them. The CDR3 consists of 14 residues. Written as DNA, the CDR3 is TGTGCCAGCAGCTTCGGCCAGGGTATCGGCGAGCAGTTCTTC. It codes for CASSFGQGIGEQFF.

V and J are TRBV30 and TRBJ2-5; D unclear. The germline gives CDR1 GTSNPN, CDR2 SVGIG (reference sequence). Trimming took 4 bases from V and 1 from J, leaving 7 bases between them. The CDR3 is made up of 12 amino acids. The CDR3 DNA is TGTGCCTGGACGCCTATCCAAGAGACCCAGTACTTC. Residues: CAWTPIQETQYF.

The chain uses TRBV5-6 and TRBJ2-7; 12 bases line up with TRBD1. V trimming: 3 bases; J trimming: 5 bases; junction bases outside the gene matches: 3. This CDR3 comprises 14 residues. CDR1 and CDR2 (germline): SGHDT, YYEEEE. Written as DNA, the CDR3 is TGTGCCAGCAGCTGGGACAGGGGGCCTGACGAGCAGTACTTC. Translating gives CASSWDRGPDEQYF.

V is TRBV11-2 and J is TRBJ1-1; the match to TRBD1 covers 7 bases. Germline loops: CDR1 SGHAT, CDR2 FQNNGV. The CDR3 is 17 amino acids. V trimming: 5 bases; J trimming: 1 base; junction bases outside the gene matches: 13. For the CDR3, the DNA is TGTGCCAGCAGCCCTACCCACCAACAGGGGAGGAACACTGAAGCTTTCTTT. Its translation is CASSPTHQQGRNTEAFF.

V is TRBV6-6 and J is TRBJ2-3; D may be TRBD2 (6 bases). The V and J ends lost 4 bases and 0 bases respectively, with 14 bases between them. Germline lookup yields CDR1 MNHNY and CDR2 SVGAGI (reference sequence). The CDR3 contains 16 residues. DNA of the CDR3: TGTGCCAGCAGTTTGGACCAGGCGGGAAGCACAGATACGCAGTATTTT. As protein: CASSLDQAGSTDTQYF.

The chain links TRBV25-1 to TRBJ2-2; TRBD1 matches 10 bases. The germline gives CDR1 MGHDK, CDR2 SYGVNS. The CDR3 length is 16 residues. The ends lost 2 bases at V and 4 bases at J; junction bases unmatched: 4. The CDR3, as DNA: TGTGCCAGCAGTGAACCGGGACAGGGGAGCACCGGGGAGCTGTTTTTT. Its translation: CASSEPGQGSTGELFF.

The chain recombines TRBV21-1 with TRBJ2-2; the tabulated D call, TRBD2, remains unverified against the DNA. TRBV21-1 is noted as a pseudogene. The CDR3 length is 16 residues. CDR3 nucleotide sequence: TGTGCCAGCAGCAAAGATTCTAGCGGGTTGGTCGGGGAGCTGTTTTTT. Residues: CASSKDSSGLVGELFF.

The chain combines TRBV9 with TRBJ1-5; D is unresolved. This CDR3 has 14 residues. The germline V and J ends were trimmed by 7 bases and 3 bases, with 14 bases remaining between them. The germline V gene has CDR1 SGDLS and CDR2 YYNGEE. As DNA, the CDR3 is TGTGCCAGCGGACTGGGTGGGGACAATCAGCCCCAGCATTTT. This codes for CASGLGGDNQPQHF.

The CDR3, as DNA: TGTGCCAGCAGAACGACAGGGAATGGCAATCAGCCCCAGCATTTT. Its protein is CASRTTGNGNQPQHF. This chain joins TRBV6-5 and TRBJ1-5, with 7 bases fitting TRBD1. Germline V gives CDR1 MNHEY, CDR2 SVGAGI. The CDR3 is 15 residues long. The ends lost 6 bases at V and 2 bases at J; junction bases unmatched: 7.

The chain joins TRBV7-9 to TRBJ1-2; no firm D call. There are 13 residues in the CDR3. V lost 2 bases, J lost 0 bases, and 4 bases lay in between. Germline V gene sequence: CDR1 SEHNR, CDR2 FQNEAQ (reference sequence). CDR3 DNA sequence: TGTGCCAGCAGCTTACCAGCTAACTATGGCTACACCTTC. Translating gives CASSLPANYGYTF.

The CDR3 region has the DNA TGCGCCAGCAGCGCGGACGGGACAGGGGGCTTCAACGAGCAGTACTTC. This gives the protein CASSADGTGGFNEQYF. The chain has TRBV5-1 and TRBJ2-7, with 12 bases matching TRBD1. Germline CDR1 is SGHRS and CDR2 is YFSETQ. With V trimmed by 4 bases and J by 5 bases, 10 bases remained unmatched. The CDR3 is made up of 16 amino acids.

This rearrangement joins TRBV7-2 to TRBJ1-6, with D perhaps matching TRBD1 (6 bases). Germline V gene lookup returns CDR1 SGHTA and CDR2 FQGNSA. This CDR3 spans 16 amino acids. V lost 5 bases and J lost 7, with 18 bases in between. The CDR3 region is CASSRLRGRPNSPLHF. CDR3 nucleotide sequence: TGTGCCAGCAGCAGACTCAGGGGACGGCCGAATTCACCCCTCCACTTT.

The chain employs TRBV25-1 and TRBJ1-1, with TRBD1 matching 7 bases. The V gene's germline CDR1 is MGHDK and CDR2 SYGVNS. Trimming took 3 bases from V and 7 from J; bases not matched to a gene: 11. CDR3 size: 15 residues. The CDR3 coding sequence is TGTGCCAGCAGTGACTGGGGACAGCGTAACGGTGAAGCTTTCTTT. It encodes CASSDWGQRNGEAFF. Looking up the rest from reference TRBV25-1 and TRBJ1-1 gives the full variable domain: EADIYQTPRYLVIGTGKKITLECSQTMGHDKMYWYQQDPGMELHLIHYSYGVNSTEKGDLSSESTVSRIRTEHFPLTLESARPSHTSQYLCASSDWGQRNGEAFFGQGTRLTVV.

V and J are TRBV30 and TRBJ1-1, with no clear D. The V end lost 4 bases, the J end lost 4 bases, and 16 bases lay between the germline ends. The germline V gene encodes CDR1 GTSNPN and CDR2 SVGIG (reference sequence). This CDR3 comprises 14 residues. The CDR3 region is CAWTVRGRSTEAFF. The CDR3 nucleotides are TGTGCCTGGACCGTCAGAGGGCGCAGCACTGAAGCTTTCTTT. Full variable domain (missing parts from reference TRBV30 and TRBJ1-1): SQTIHQWPATLVQPVGSPLSLECTVEGTSNPNLYWYRQAAGRGLQLLFYSVGIGQISSEVPQNLSASRPQDRQFILSSKKLLLSDSGFYLCAWTVRGRSTEAFFGQGTRLTVV.

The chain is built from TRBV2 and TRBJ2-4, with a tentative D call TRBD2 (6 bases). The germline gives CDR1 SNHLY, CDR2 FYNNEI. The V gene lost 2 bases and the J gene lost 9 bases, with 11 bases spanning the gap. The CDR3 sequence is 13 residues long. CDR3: CASSERGIGIQYF. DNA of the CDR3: TGTGCCAGCAGTGAACGGGGGATCGGCATTCAGTACTTC.

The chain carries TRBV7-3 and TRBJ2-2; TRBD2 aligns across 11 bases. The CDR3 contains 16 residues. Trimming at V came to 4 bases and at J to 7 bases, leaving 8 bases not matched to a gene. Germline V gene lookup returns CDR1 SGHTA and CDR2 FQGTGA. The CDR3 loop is CASSSEVSGRGGELFF. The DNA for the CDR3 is TGTGCCAGCAGCTCGGAAGTTAGCGGGAGGGGCGGGGAGCTGTTTTTT.

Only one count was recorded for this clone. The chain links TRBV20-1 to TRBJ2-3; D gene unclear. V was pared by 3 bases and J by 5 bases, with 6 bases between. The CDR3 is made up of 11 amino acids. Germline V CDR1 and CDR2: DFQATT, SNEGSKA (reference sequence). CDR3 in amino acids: CSASLGDTQYF. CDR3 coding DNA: TGCAGTGCTAGTCTAGGAGATACGCAGTATTTT.

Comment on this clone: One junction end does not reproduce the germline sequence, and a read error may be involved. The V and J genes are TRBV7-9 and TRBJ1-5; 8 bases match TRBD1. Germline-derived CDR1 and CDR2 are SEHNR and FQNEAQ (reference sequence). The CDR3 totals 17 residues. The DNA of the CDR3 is TGTTCCAGCAGCTTAGCTCTATCGGACAGGGGCAATCAGCCCCAGCATTTT. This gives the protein CSSSLALSDRGNQPQHF.

As DNA, the CDR3 is TGTGCCAGCAGCCCTAGGATAGGCCTTAGCTCCTACGAGCAGTACTTC. Translation: CASSPRIGLSSYEQYF. The chain employs TRBV7-6 and TRBJ2-7; D unresolved. Between the trimmed V and J ends, which lost 5 bases and 0 bases, there was a span of 17 bases. CDR3 length: 16 amino acids. Germline V gene lookup returns CDR1 SGHVS and CDR2 FNYEAQ. Filled out from reference TRBV7-6 and TRBJ2-7, the complete variable domain reads GAGVSQSPRYKVTKRGQDVALRCDPISGHVSLYWYRQALGQGPEFLTYFNYEAQQDKSGLPNDRFSAERPEGSISTLTIQRTEQRDSAMYRCASSPRIGLSSYEQYFGPGTRLTVT.

CDR3 nucleotide sequence: TGTGCCAGCAGCTTAGACACTTTTGAAGCTTTCTTT. Its protein product is CASSLDTFEAFF. The chain uses TRBV5-5 and TRBJ1-1; the D is unclear. This CDR3 region has 12 residues. V lost 2 bases and J lost 7, with 9 bases in between. Germline V gives CDR1 SGHKS, CDR2 YYEKEE (reference sequence).

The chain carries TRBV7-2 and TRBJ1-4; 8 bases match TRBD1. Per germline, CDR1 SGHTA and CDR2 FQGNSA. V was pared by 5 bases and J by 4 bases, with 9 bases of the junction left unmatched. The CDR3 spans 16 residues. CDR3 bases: TGTGCCAGCAGCCAAAGACAGGGGATCGGTAATGAAAAACTGTTTTTT. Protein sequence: CASSQRQGIGNEKLFF.

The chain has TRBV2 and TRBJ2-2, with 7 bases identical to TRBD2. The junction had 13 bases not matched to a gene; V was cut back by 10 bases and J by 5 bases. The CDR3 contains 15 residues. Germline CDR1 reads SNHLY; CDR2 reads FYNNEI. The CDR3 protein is CATTTSGMDTGELFF. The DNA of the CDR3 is TGTGCCACGACAACCAGCGGGATGGATACCGGGGAGCTGTTTTTT.

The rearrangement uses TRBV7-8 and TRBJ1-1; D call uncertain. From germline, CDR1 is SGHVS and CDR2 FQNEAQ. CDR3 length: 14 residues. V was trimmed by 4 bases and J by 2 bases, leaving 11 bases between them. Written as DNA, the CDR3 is TGTGCCAGCAGCTCCCTAGGGAGAAACACTGAAGCTTTCTTT. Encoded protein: CASSSLGRNTEAFF.

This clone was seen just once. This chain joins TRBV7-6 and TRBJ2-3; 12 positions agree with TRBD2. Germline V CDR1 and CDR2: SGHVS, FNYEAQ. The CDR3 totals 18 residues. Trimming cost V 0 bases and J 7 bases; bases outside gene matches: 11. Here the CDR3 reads CASSLALAGGPLDHTQYF. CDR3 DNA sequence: TGTGCCAGCAGCTTAGCCCTAGCGGGAGGGCCGCTTGATCATACGCAGTATTTT.

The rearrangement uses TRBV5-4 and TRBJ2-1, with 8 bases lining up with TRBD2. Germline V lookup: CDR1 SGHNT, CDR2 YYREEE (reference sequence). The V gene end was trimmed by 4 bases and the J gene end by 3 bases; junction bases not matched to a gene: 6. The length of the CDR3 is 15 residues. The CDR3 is CASSPTGGGYNEQFF. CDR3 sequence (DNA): TGTGCCAGCAGCCCGACGGGGGGGGGCTACAATGAGCAGTTCTTC.

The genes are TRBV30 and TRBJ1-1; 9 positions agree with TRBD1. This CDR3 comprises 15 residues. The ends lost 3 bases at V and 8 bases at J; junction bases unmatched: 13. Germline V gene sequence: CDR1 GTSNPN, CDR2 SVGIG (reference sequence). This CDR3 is CAWREASDRGREAFF. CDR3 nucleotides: TGTGCCTGGAGAGAAGCCTCGGACAGGGGTCGCGAAGCTTTCTTT. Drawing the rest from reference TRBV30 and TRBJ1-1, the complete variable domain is SQTIHQWPATLVQPVGSPLSLECTVEGTSNPNLYWYRQAAGRGLQLLFYSVGIGQISSEVPQNLSASRPQDRQFILSSKKLLLSDSGFYLCAWREASDRGREAFFGQGTRLTVV.

As DNA, the CDR3 is TGTGCCAGTAGTATTCGGCAGGGAGGGTCGGGAGATCAGCCCCAGCATTTT. This sequence encodes CASSIRQGGSGDQPQHF. The V gene is TRBV19, the J gene TRBJ1-5, with a tentative D call TRBD1 (5 bases). V shed 3 bases and J shed 5 bases, with 20 bases lying between them. Germline loops: CDR1 LNHDA, CDR2 SQIVND (reference sequence). The CDR3 is 17 residues long.

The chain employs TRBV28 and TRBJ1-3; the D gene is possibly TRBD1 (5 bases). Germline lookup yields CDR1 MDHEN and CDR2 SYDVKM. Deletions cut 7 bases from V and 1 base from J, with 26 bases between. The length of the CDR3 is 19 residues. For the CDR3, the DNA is TGTGCCAGCAACTCCCTGACAGAATGGGTGTCCCCGTCTGGAAACACCATATATTTT. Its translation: CASNSLTEWVSPSGNTIYF.

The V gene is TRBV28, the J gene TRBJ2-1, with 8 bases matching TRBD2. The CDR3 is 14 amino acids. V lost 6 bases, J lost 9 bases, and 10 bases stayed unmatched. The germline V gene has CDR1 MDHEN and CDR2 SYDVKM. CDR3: CASRNTGGPFEQFF. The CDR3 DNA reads TGTGCCAGCAGAAACACGGGAGGGCCGTTTGAGCAGTTCTTC.

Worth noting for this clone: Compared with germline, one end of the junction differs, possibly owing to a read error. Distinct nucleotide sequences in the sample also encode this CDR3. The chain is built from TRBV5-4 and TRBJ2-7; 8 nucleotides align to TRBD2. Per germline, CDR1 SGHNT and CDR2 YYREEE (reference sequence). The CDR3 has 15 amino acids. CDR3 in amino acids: CASSLVTSGSYEQYF. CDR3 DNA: TGTGCTAGCAGCTTGGTTACTAGCGGCTCCTACGAGCAGTACTTC.

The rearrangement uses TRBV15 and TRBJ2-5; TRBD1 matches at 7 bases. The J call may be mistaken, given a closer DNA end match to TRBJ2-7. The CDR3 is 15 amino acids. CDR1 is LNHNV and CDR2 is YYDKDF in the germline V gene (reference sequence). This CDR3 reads CATSRGGGSSYEQYF. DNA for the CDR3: TGTGCCACCAGCAGAGGAGGGGGCAGCTCCTACGAGCAGTACTTC.